The 2 T cell receptor beta chains below come from one sample, sequenced in a study of T cells in Graves' hyperthyroidism and ophthalmopathy. It was RNA transcripts that yielded the amplified TCR beta CDR3 regions. The primer set for the first-round RT-PCR of the TCR CDR3 was HTBI. A single record per CDR3 protein comes from TCRdb applying MiXCR to the multiplex PCR reads. The data show over 250,000 distinct CDR3 sequences, with 20% to 30% seen just once and 25% to 30% held by the top ten. Sample: blood. The origin of the receptors is a man aged 35 to 55 with Graves' hyperthyroidism that later progressed to Graves' ophthalmopathy.

This clonotype was found many times. V is TRBV13 and J is TRBJ2-7; weak D call: TRBD1 (7 bases). The CDR3 is 14 residues long. Per germline, CDR1 PRHDT and CDR2 FYEKMQ (reference sequence). Trimming removed 5 bases at V and 3 bases at J, with 14 bases between. This CDR3 reads CASSPGGFIYEQYF. In nucleotides, the CDR3 is TGTGCCAGCAGCCCAGGGGGGTTTATCTACGAGCAGTACTTC.

The table lists this clonotype with many counts. The chain joins TRBV29-1 to TRBJ2-5; possible D gene TRBD1, 5 bases. This CDR3 contains 12 residues. Trimming stripped 3 bases from V and 5 bases from J, with 10 bases between. The germline CDR1 and CDR2 sequences are SQVTM and ANQGSEA. This CDR3 reads CSVEQGRETQYF. The CDR3 DNA reads TGCAGCGTTGAGCAGGGCCGGGAGACCCAGTACTTC.